The 5 T cell receptor beta chains given below trace back to one sample, sequenced in a study of shared clonotypes between healthy human individuals. Profiling relied on immunoSEQ multiplex PCR, and the TCRdb table lists in-frame clones only, not all of them. The sample shows approximately 1,500,000 clones, around 95% of them seen only once. Sequenced input: naive CD4+ T cells sorted from blood. Subset given: CD45RA+ positively selected. These receptors all come from a man younger than 40 in good health.

V gene TRBV27 combines with J gene TRBJ2-3, with 10 bases identical to TRBD2. Germline CDR1 reads MNHEY; CDR2 reads SMNVEV (reference sequence). There are 17 residues in the CDR3. V lost 1 base to trimming and J lost 6 bases; unmatched junction nucleotides: 10. The CDR3 is CASSLFASGSFADTQYF. The CDR3, as DNA: TGTGCCAGCAGTTTATTCGCTAGCGGGAGTTTCGCGGATACGCAGTATTTT.

The chain combines TRBV5-1 with TRBJ2-5; D gene uncertain. Trimming stripped 1 base from V and 5 bases from J, with 15 bases between. Per the germline V gene, CDR1 is SGHRS and CDR2 is YFSETQ. This CDR3 is built from 15 residues. CDR3 protein: CASSLSATLGETQYF. DNA for the CDR3: TGCGCCAGCAGCTTGTCAGCTACCCTGGGGGAGACCCAGTACTTC.

The table lists this clone with a count of one. V gene TRBV11-2 combines with J gene TRBJ2-5, with 9 bases that match TRBD2. Trimming removed 5 bases from V and 5 bases from J; junction bases left unmatched: 9. The CDR3 sequence is 15 residues long. The germline V gene has CDR1 SGHAT and CDR2 FQNNGV. The CDR3 DNA reads TGTGCCAGCAGCCGAGCTAGCGGGACGTGGGAGACCCAGTACTTC. Translating gives CASSRASGTWETQYF. Together with reference TRBV11-2 and TRBJ2-5, the CDR3 gives the full variable domain: EAGVAQSPRYKIIEKRQSVAFWCNPISGHATLYWYQQILGQGPKLLIQFQNNGVVDDSQLPKDRFSAERLKGVDSTLKIQPAKLEDSAVYLCASSRASGTWETQYFGPGTRLLVL.

The V gene is TRBV11-2, the J gene TRBJ2-5, with D possibly TRBD2 on 5 matching bases. The germline CDR1 and CDR2 sequences are SGHAT and FQNNGV. CDR3 length equals 14 residues. Trimming took 1 base from V and 5 from J, leaving 11 bases between them. CDR3 sequence: CASSLGGLRETQYF. The CDR3 region has the DNA TGTGCCAGCAGCTTAGGAGGGCTCCGGGAGACCCAGTACTTC.

The V call is TRBV5-6, the J call TRBJ1-4, with D perhaps TRBD1 (5 bases). The germline CDR1 and CDR2 sequences are SGHDT and YYEEEE. V was shortened by 4 bases and J by 4 bases, with 11 bases between the two germline ends. The CDR3 spans 14 residues. The CDR3 reads CASSRAGVNEKLFF. The CDR3 DNA reads as TGTGCCAGCAGCCGAGCGGGGGTTAATGAAAAACTGTTTTTT.